Following are 27 T cell receptor beta chains from one sample sequenced in a study of response to subunit inactivated influenza vaccine. TCRdb redid the calling of the RT-PCR reads with MiXCR, one entry per CDR3 protein. The profile shows 650,000 to 850,000 distinct CDR3 sequences, over 11% of them singletons. The specimen was PBMCs from blood, collected 14 to 15 days before vaccination. The receptors derive from a man in his forties or fifties who received an inactivated influenza vaccine.

The rearrangement joins TRBV7-2 to TRBJ1-1; D gene ambiguous. This CDR3 is built from 14 residues. Germline V gene lookup returns CDR1 SGHTA and CDR2 FQGNSA. The V end lost 4 bases, the J end lost 6 bases, and 15 bases lay between the germline ends. CDR3 nucleotide sequence: TGTGCCAGCAGCTCCCCAGGTGGAGTGTCTGAAGCTTTCTTT. Protein sequence: CASSSPGGVSEAFF.

For the CDR3, the DNA is TGCGCCAGCAGCCCAGGTCGGGACTTCCCGAGCTCCTACAATGAGCAGTTCTTC. It encodes CASSPGRDFPSSYNEQFF. The V and J genes are TRBV4-3 and TRBJ2-1; tentative D call: TRBD2 (6 bases). The V gene lost 4 bases and the J gene lost 0 bases, with 19 bases spanning the gap. The CDR3 covers 18 residues. CDR1 and CDR2 (germline): LGHNA, YSLEER.

This clonotype was seen only a few times. The chain carries TRBV28 and TRBJ2-7; D call uncertain. Germline CDR1 is MDHEN and CDR2 is SYDVKM. This CDR3 comprises 14 residues. V lost 3 bases, J lost 6 bases, and 15 bases lay in between. CDR3 nucleotides: TGTGCCAGCAGTTTCTTAAGTGGATCAAGCGAGCAGTACTTC. Encoded protein: CASSFLSGSSEQYF. Looking up the rest from reference TRBV28 and TRBJ2-7 gives the full variable domain: DVKVTQSSRYLVKRTGEKVFLECVQDMDHENMFWYRQDPGLGLRLIYFSYDVKMKEKGDIPEGYSVSREKKERFSLILESASTNQTSMYLCASSFLSGSSEQYFGPGTRLTVT.

This clonotype appeared a few times. The J gene is TRBJ2-7, the V gene TRBV4-2; TRBD1 agrees at 7 bases. This CDR3 spans 16 amino acids. CDR1 LGHNA and CDR2 YNFKEQ come from the germline V gene. Unmatched junction bases numbered 14, after V lost 2 bases and J lost 7 bases. The CDR3 here is CASSQTNQGVAREQYF. The CDR3 DNA is TGTGCCAGCAGCCAAACGAATCAGGGGGTGGCCAGGGAGCAGTACTTC.

This rearrangement joins TRBV20-1 to TRBJ1-5; TRBD1 matches 8 bases. This CDR3 region has 14 residues. With 2 bases clipped from V and 5 bases from J, the junction kept 5 bases outside the gene matches. The V gene's germline CDR1 is DFQATT and CDR2 SNEGSKA (reference sequence). The CDR3 DNA reads as TGCAGTGCTAGATCGGACAGGGACTATCAGCCCCAGCATTTT. Translation: CSARSDRDYQPQHF.

A few counts support this clonotype. J is TRBJ1-6 and V is TRBV7-2; D not certain. V dropped 8 bases and J dropped 4 bases, with 6 bases sitting between them. CDR3 length: 12 amino acids. Germline V gene sequence: CDR1 SGHTA, CDR2 FQGNSA. The CDR3 is CASRVYNSPLHF. The CDR3, as DNA: TGTGCCAGCCGGGTTTATAATTCACCCCTCCACTTT.

The table lists this clonotype with many counts. The gene calls are TRBV7-2 and TRBJ1-5; TRBD1 matches at 8 bases. The CDR3 has 15 residues. The J segment lost 5 bases and the V segment lost 8 bases, leaving 11 bases of the junction unmatched. From germline, CDR1 is SGHTA and CDR2 FQGNSA. The CDR3 spells CASSFTRGRDQPQHF. The CDR3 coding sequence is TGTGCCAGCTCCTTTACCAGGGGGCGGGATCAGCCCCAGCATTTT.

In its sample, this clonotype was seen a few times. One junction end does not reproduce the germline sequence, and a read error may be involved. V gene TRBV7-9 combines with J gene TRBJ1-1; the D is unclear. The CDR3 consists of 13 residues. Germline V gene lookup returns CDR1 SEHNR and CDR2 FQNEAQ (reference sequence). This CDR3 is CASSLAFNTEAFF. The CDR3 bases are TGTGCCAGCAGCCTAGCTTTTAACACTGAAGCTTTCTTT.

This clonotype was seen a handful of times. This chain uses TRBV7-2 with TRBJ2-3; D ambiguous. The CDR3 runs 14 residues. Germline V lookup: CDR1 SGHTA, CDR2 FQGNSA. The V gene lost 0 bases and the J gene lost 4 bases, with 8 bases spanning the gap. The CDR3 loop is CASSLARPPDTQYF. The CDR3 nucleotides are TGTGCCAGCAGCTTAGCGCGGCCGCCAGATACGCAGTATTTT.

At least ten counts were recorded for this clonotype. The chain has TRBV20-1 and TRBJ2-7; 8 positions match TRBD1. Germline V CDR1 and CDR2: DFQATT, SNEGSKA (reference sequence). This CDR3 spans 14 amino acids. V gave up 7 bases and J gave up 2 bases; unmatched junction bases: 10. The chain's CDR3 is CSVTPVTGAYEQYF. The CDR3 DNA is TGCAGTGTTACCCCCGTGACAGGGGCCTACGAGCAGTACTTC.

This clonotype appeared a few times. J is TRBJ2-1 and V is TRBV11-2, with D perhaps TRBD2 (5 bases). Trimming stripped 0 bases from V and 8 bases from J, with 14 bases between. There are 15 residues in the CDR3. Germline V lookup: CDR1 SGHAT, CDR2 FQNNGV. CDR3 coding DNA: TGTGCCAGCAGCTTAGAGGCCCTGACGGAGGATGAGCAGTTCTTC. It translates to CASSLEALTEDEQFF.

This clonotype was counted at least ten times. DNA for the CDR3: TGTGCCAGCTCACCACCGGGGGGGGGCAATCAGCCCCAGCATTTT. It is translated as CASSPPGGGNQPQHF. The genes are TRBV18 and TRBJ1-5; possible D gene TRBD1, 5 bases. Germline V CDR1 and CDR2: KGHSH, LQKENI. V lost 0 bases, J lost 2 bases, and 8 bases lay in between. The CDR3 runs to 15 residues.

This clonotype was observed a few times. The V call is TRBV6-2 or TRBV6-3, the J call TRBJ1-1; 7 nucleotides line up with TRBD1. CDR1 and CDR2 (germline): MNHEY, SVGEGT. CDR3 size: 15 residues. V shed 4 bases, J shed 6 bases, and the junction held 11 bases outside the gene matches. The CDR3 here is CASSSPGDSRPEAFF. CDR3 nucleotide sequence: TGTGCCAGCAGTTCCCCCGGGGACAGCAGGCCTGAAGCTTTCTTT.

This clonotype was observed many times. The V and J genes are TRBV6-1 and TRBJ1-2; no firm D call. Per the germline V gene, CDR1 is MNHNS and CDR2 is SASEGT. The CDR3 spans 15 residues. V lost 2 bases, J lost 8 bases, and 18 bases lay in between. The CDR3 loop is CASSEFQDRARGYTF. The CDR3 DNA follows: TGTGCCAGCAGTGAATTCCAGGACCGAGCCAGAGGCTACACCTTC.

The rearrangement uses TRBV19 and TRBJ2-5; tentatively, D is TRBD1 or TRBD2 (5 bases each). CDR1 is LNHDA and CDR2 is SQIVND in the germline V gene (reference sequence). The V gene lost 10 bases and the J gene lost 1 base, with 16 bases spanning the gap. This CDR3 comprises 14 residues. Here the CDR3 reads CATNVGGVQETQYF. In DNA form, the CDR3 reads TGTGCCACCAACGTTGGGGGAGTCCAAGAGACCCAGTACTTC.

The chain links TRBV19 to TRBJ2-4; TRBD2 agrees at 7 bases. V lost 2 bases, J lost 0 bases, and 7 bases stayed unmatched. The CDR3 consists of 17 residues. Germline values: CDR1 LNHDA, CDR2 SQIVND (reference sequence). The CDR3 here is CASSIIGDYIAKNIQYF. The CDR3 DNA reads as TGTGCCAGTAGTATAATAGGGGACTACATAGCCAAAAACATTCAGTACTTC.

This clonotype was seen only a few times. This chain uses TRBV6-1 with TRBJ2-3; tentatively, D is TRBD2 (6 bases). CDR3 size: 15 residues. Trimming left V 5 bases short and J 1 base short, with 13 bases between. CDR1 is MNHNS and CDR2 is SASEGT in the germline V gene. CDR3 in DNA: TGTGCCAGCAGTAATAGCGGACACCGCACAGATACGCAGTATTTT. It codes for CASSNSGHRTDTQYF.

This sequence joins TRBV15 and TRBJ2-7; D not resolved. V lost 0 bases and J lost 6, with 9 bases in between. The CDR3 is 13 amino acids. Germline V gene data show CDR1 as LNHNV and CDR2 as YYDKDF (reference sequence). The CDR3 loop reads CATSRDLIGEQYF. The CDR3 nucleotides are TGTGCCACCAGCAGAGACCTTATCGGCGAGCAGTACTTC.

This clonotype occurred a few times. This rearrangement joins TRBV7-9 to TRBJ2-7; 9 bases fit TRBD1. V lost 5 bases, J lost 6 bases, and 11 bases stayed unmatched. Germline CDR1 is SEHNR and CDR2 is FQNEAQ (reference sequence). There are 15 residues in the CDR3. CDR3 loop: CASSPGDREAGEQYF. CDR3 sequence (DNA): TGTGCCAGCAGCCCGGGGGACAGGGAAGCGGGCGAGCAGTACTTC.

This clonotype was seen ten or more times. J is TRBJ1-4 and V is TRBV5-1; 10 bases map to TRBD1. Germline assignment: CDR1 SGHRS and CDR2 YFSETQ. V was pared by 3 bases and J by 8 bases, with 10 bases of the junction left unmatched. This CDR3 spans 16 amino acids. DNA for the CDR3: TGCGCCAGCAGCTCGGGGACAGGGGCAAGCGGGGAAAAACTGTTTTTT. Protein: CASSSGTGASGEKLFF.

In this sample, this clonotype turned up a few times. The V call is TRBV12-3 or TRBV12-4, the J call TRBJ2-3; D is possibly TRBD2 (6 bases). The CDR3 totals 14 residues. V lost 4 bases and J 5 bases, leaving 13 bases between the germline ends. In DNA form, the CDR3 reads TGTGCCAGCAGTTACCACGGAGGGCAAGATACGCAGTATTTT. It translates to CASSYHGGQDTQYF.

This clonotype was seen only a few times. CDR3 sequence (DNA): TGCGCCAGCAGACGGTCCCCCGATAGCAATCAGCCCCAGCATTTT. This encodes CASRRSPDSNQPQHF. This chain connects TRBV5-1 to TRBJ1-5, with unresolved D. The CDR3 is made up of 15 amino acids. Trimming cost V 5 bases and J 0 bases, with 12 bases left between them. Germline V CDR1 and CDR2: SGHRS, YFSETQ.

The genes are TRBV2 and TRBJ2-3, with no clear D. Deletions cut 1 base from V and 9 bases from J, with 8 bases between. Germline V CDR1 and CDR2: SNHLY, FYNNEI. CDR3 size: 12 residues. In nucleotides, the CDR3 is TGTGCCAGCAGTGAAGTGGAGCCGACGCAGTATTTT. This codes for CASSEVEPTQYF.

The CDR3 coding sequence is TGCAGTGCTAGATGGCAGGGGGGCCCGTTCTTC. This codes for CSARWQGGPFF. This sequence joins TRBV20-1 and TRBJ2-1; weak D call: TRBD1 (7 bases). Trimming pared 2 bases from V and 15 bases from J, leaving 14 bases between. CDR1 and CDR2 (germline): DFQATT, SNEGSKA (reference sequence). This CDR3 has 11 residues.

V gene TRBV20-1 combines with J gene TRBJ2-2; 10 bases match TRBD2. This CDR3 comprises 16 residues. V shed 1 base, J shed 4 bases, and the junction held 6 bases outside the gene matches. The germline gives CDR1 DFQATT, CDR2 SNEGSKA (reference sequence). The CDR3 is CSARVRAGGRTGELFF. Written as DNA, the CDR3 is TGCAGTGCTAGAGTCCGAGCGGGAGGGCGCACCGGGGAGCTGTTTTTT.

This clonotype turned up a few times. This rearrangement joins TRBV2 to TRBJ2-5, with 10 bases aligning to TRBD1. The CDR3 loop spans 14 amino acids. V lost 6 bases and J lost 3; bases outside the gene matches: 4. CDR1 and CDR2 from the germline V gene are SNHLY and FYNNEI. CDR3 coding DNA: TGTGCCAGCAGAGAGGGGACAGGGGAAGAGACCCAGTACTTC. This encodes CASREGTGEETQYF.

The table lists this clonotype with many counts. This chain uses TRBV29-1 with TRBJ2-7; 11 nucleotides align to TRBD2. With 7 bases clipped from V and 0 bases from J, the junction kept 2 bases outside the gene matches. The germline gives CDR1 SQVTM, CDR2 ANQGSEA. The CDR3 spans 13 residues. CDR3 amino acids: CSATSGGSYEQYF. The CDR3 region has the DNA TGCAGCGCCACTAGCGGGGGCTCCTACGAGCAGTACTTC.